This T cell receptor (beta chain) was identified during a study of control samples from healthy donors and cancer patients. The CDR3 has 16 residues. From germline, CDR1 is SGDLS and CDR2 YYNGEE. V trimming: 0 bases; J trimming: 5 bases; junction bases outside the gene matches: 7. This table comes from immunoSEQ multiplex PCR, and its TCRdb copy is limited to in-frame clones, with some not included. The sample has around 110,000 clones; about 88% are singletons. The V gene is TRBV9, the J gene TRBJ2-4; 8 nucleotides line up with TRBD2. Sequencing was carried out using blood. This receptor was identified in a woman in her 70s in good health. The CDR3 is CASSVGGRGGENIQYF. The CDR3 DNA sequence: TGTGCCAGCAGCGTAGGAGGTCGGGGGGGGGAAAACATTCAGTACTTC.